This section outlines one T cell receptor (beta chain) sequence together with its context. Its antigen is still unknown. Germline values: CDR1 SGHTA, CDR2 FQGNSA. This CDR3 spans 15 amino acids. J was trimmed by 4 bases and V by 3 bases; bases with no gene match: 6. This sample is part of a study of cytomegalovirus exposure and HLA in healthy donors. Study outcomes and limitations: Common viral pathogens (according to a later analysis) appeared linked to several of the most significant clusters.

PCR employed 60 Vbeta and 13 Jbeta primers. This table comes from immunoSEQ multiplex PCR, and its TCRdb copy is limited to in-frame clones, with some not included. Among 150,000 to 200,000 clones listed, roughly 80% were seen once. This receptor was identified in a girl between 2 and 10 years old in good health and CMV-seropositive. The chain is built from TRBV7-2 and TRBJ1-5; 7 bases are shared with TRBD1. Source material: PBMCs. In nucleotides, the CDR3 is TGTGCCAGCAGCTTTGCAGGGGGAAGGAATCAGCCCCAGCATTTT. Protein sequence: CASSFAGGRNQPQHF.